The 3 T cell receptor beta chains given below trace back to one sample, sequenced in a study of neurological immune-mediated disorders. Time point given: longitudinal time-point 1 (baseline). TCRdb processed the 5' RACE reads anew with MiXCR; each CDR3 protein has one entry. The sample lists approximately 70,000 distinct CDR3 sequences, about a tenth occurring once. The sample was PBMCs. Every receptor here comes from a man aged 25-45 years in good health.

Concerning this clonotype: Since a much larger clone is just one base distant, this may be a read error. The rearrangement links TRBV7-8 to TRBJ2-1, with 7 bases aligning to TRBD2. Trimming cost V 0 bases and J 8 bases; bases outside gene matches: 1. CDR3 size: 13 residues. Germline V CDR1 and CDR2: SGHVS, FQNEAQ. The CDR3 is CASSLAGGDEQFF. The CDR3 coding sequence is TGTGCCAGCAGCTTAGCGGGGGGGGATGAGCAGTTCTTC.

This clonotype was counted at least ten times. V gene TRBV10-1 combines with J gene TRBJ2-1, with D perhaps TRBD1 or TRBD2 (7 bases each). V lost 2 bases and J 8 bases, leaving 13 bases between the germline ends. CDR1 and CDR2 from the germline V gene are WNHNN and SYGVQD (reference sequence). The CDR3 runs 14 residues. The CDR3 DNA follows: TGCGCCAGCAGTGAGGCCAGGGGGGGCGATGAGCAGTTCTTC. Protein sequence: CASSEARGGDEQFF.

This clonotype was counted ten times or more. The V and J genes are TRBV5-1 and TRBJ2-7; the D gene is possibly TRBD2 (5 bases). V lost 0 bases and J 0 bases, leaving 13 bases between the germline ends. Germline CDR1 reads SGHRS; CDR2 reads YFSETQ. The CDR3 runs 16 residues. DNA for the CDR3: TGCGCCAGCAGCTTGGCGGGAATAATGGCCTCCTACGAGCAGTACTTC. Its protein is CASSLAGIMASYEQYF.